This passage covers 21 T cell receptor beta chains from one sample sequenced in a study of blood T cell repertoires in COVID-19. Assay: immunoSEQ multiplex PCR; the TCRdb copy retains only in-frame clones and omits some. The sample shows around 400,000 clones, 80% to 90% of them seen only once. Sequencing was done on a sample of peripheral blood. The origin of the receptors is a woman aged 25 to 45 with COVID-19, enrolled during active disease.

The rearrangement links TRBV4-1 to TRBJ1-5, with D uncertain. Germline V gene sequence: CDR1 MGHRA, CDR2 YSYEKL. V was pared by 1 base and J by 2 bases, with 12 bases between. The CDR3 sequence is 16 residues long. The CDR3 is CASSQGQDRGNQPQHF. Written as DNA, the CDR3 is TGCGCCAGCAGCCAAGGGCAGGATCGTGGCAATCAGCCCCAGCATTTT.

This chain uses TRBV18 with TRBJ2-1; D call uncertain. Germline values: CDR1 KGHSH, CDR2 LQKENI. CDR3 length: 14 amino acids. Trimming left V 0 bases short and J 8 bases short, with 11 bases between. CDR3 sequence: CASSPPSSADEQFF. The CDR3 region has the DNA TGTGCCAGCTCACCACCCTCCTCGGCGGATGAGCAGTTCTTC.

The chain has TRBV28 and TRBJ2-2, with TRBD2 matching over 12 bases. This CDR3 spans 16 amino acids. V lost 6 bases, J lost 3 bases, and 5 bases stayed unmatched. Germline V lookup: CDR1 MDHEN, CDR2 SYDVKM. CDR3 in DNA: TGTGCCAGCAGATCGACTAGCGGGAGACACACCGGGGAGCTGTTTTTT. Translated: CASRSTSGRHTGELFF.

The genes are TRBV7-8 and TRBJ2-1; D is possibly TRBD2 (5 bases). Germline CDR1 and CDR2: SGHVS and FQNEAQ. The CDR3 is made up of 14 amino acids. The germline V and J ends were trimmed by 0 bases and 7 bases, with 10 bases remaining between them. The CDR3 here is CASSLARTSNEQFF. In DNA, the CDR3 is TGTGCCAGCAGCTTAGCGCGAACTAGTAATGAGCAGTTCTTC.

The V call is TRBV29-1, the J call TRBJ2-3; TRBD1 agrees at 12 bases. V shed 4 bases and J 6 bases; nucleotides not matched to a gene: 8. The CDR3 covers 15 residues. Germline V gene data show CDR1 as SQVTM and CDR2 as ANQGSEA. CDR3 nucleotides: TGCAGCGTTGTAGGGACAGGGGGCCCGAGGGATACGCAGTATTTT. Translation: CSVVGTGGPRDTQYF.

This clone was seen only a few times. V is TRBV7-9 and J is TRBJ1-3; 8 nucleotides agree with TRBD1. CDR1 is SEHNR and CDR2 is FQNEAQ in the germline V gene (reference sequence). The CDR3 loop spans 15 amino acids. J lost 4 bases, V lost 5 bases, and 7 bases had no gene match. CDR3 protein: CASSPGQAKGNTIYF. DNA of the CDR3: TGTGCCAGCAGCCCGGGACAGGCCAAGGGAAACACCATATATTTT.

V is TRBV9 and J is TRBJ2-7; D might be TRBD1 (6 bases). The V gene's germline CDR1 is SGDLS and CDR2 YYNGEE. The CDR3 consists of 15 residues. The ends were cut back, 3 bases at V and 4 bases at J, with 17 bases in the middle. CDR3 bases: TGTGCCAGCAGCGCGGGACGACAGGAATGGTACGAGCAGTACTTC. Protein product: CASSAGRQEWYEQYF.

This clone was detected only once. This chain uses TRBV7-3 with TRBJ2-7; TRBD1 agrees at 9 bases. The V and J ends lost 4 bases and 6 bases, in that order; junction bases with no gene match: 4. This CDR3 region has 13 residues. Germline-derived CDR1 and CDR2 are SGHTA and FQGTGA. CDR3 protein: CASSSLTGGEQYF. The CDR3 nucleotides are TGTGCCAGCAGCTCCTTGACAGGGGGCGAGCAGTACTTC. Full variable domain (rest looked up from reference TRBV7-3 and TRBJ2-7): GAGVSQTPSNKVTEKGKYVELRCDPISGHTALYWYRQSLGQGPEFLIYFQGTGAADDSGLPNDRFFAVRPEGSVSTLKIQRTERGDSAVYLCASSSLTGGEQYFGPGTRLTVT.

The J gene is TRBJ2-2, the V gene TRBV5-6; 10 nucleotides align to TRBD1. V shed 4 bases, J shed 7 bases, and the junction held 10 bases outside the gene matches. Germline lookup yields CDR1 SGHDT and CDR2 YYEEEE. This CDR3 spans 16 amino acids. Written as DNA, the CDR3 is TGTGCCAGCAGCCAAGACAGGGGGCGGTTTAACGGGGAGCTGTTTTTT. This gives the protein CASSQDRGRFNGELFF. The entire variable domain, with the rest obtained from reference TRBV5-6 and TRBJ2-2, is as follows: DAGVTQSPTHLIKTRGQQVTLRCSPKSGHDTVSWYQQALGQGPQFIFQYYEEEERQRGNFPDRFSGHQFPNYSSELNVNALLLGDSALYLCASSQDRGRFNGELFFGEGSRLTVL.

CDR3 amino acids: CASSSSPGLKFLNTEAFF. The CDR3 DNA reads as TGTGCCAGCAGCTCATCTCCGGGACTCAAGTTTTTGAACACTGAAGCTTTCTTT. The chain uses TRBV7-3 and TRBJ1-1, with D possibly matching TRBD1 (5 bases). Germline CDR1 and CDR2: SGHTA and FQGTGA. V was clipped by 4 bases and J by 0 bases, with 21 bases between them. The CDR3 has 18 residues.

The chain has TRBV6-5 and TRBJ2-7, with 9 bases lining up with TRBD2. V gave up 4 bases and J gave up 7 bases; unmatched junction bases: 11. The CDR3 sequence is 15 residues long. CDR1 is MNHEY and CDR2 is SVGAGI in the germline V gene. CDR3: CASSSSGGRAEEQYF. DNA for the CDR3: TGTGCCAGCAGTTCCTCTGGCGGGAGGGCCGAAGAGCAGTACTTC.

V gene TRBV6-6 combines with J gene TRBJ2-3; D might be TRBD2 (6 bases). The germline V and J ends were trimmed by 5 bases and 1 base, with 10 bases remaining between them. Germline loops: CDR1 MNHNY, CDR2 SVGAGI (reference sequence). There are 14 residues in the CDR3. The chain's CDR3 is CASSEGGRTDTQYF. CDR3 sequence (DNA): TGTGCCAGCAGTGAGGGAGGCCGCACAGATACGCAGTATTTT.

The genes are TRBV11-2 and TRBJ2-7; tentative D call: TRBD2 (5 bases). Trimming removed 0 bases from V and 4 bases from J, with 13 bases in between. CDR3 length: 15 residues. The germline gives CDR1 SGHAT, CDR2 FQNNGV. The CDR3, as DNA: TGTGCCAGCAGCTTAGATCGTGGGAGCCGGTACGAGCAGTACTTC. Residues: CASSLDRGSRYEQYF.

J is TRBJ2-1 and V is TRBV5-1; 7 positions agree with TRBD2. Germline V gives CDR1 SGHRS, CDR2 YFSETQ. V lost 4 bases to trimming and J lost 0 bases; unmatched junction nucleotides: 7. The CDR3 contains 16 residues. The CDR3 spells CASSGRGGSSYNEQFF. DNA for the CDR3: TGCGCCAGCAGCGGGCGGGGAGGGTCCTCCTACAATGAGCAGTTCTTC.

This clone has a single count. The chain links TRBV10-2 to TRBJ1-5; D possibly corresponds to TRBD1 (5 bases). Trimming pared 1 base from V and 2 bases from J, leaving 9 bases between. From germline, CDR1 is WSHSY and CDR2 SAAADI. The CDR3 is 15 residues long. The CDR3 DNA follows: TGCGCCAGCAGTGAGTTCAGGGCCGGCAATCAGCCCCAGCATTTT. It is translated as CASSEFRAGNQPQHF.

Written as DNA, the CDR3 is TGTGCCAGTAGTACCCTTACTAGGAATCAGCCCCAGCATTTT. Translating gives CASSTLTRNQPQHF. This chain uses TRBV19 with TRBJ1-5; the D is unclear. Germline CDR1 reads LNHDA; CDR2 reads SQIVND (reference sequence). This CDR3 has 14 residues. With 4 bases removed from V and 4 bases from J, the gap between germline ends came to 11 bases. The full variable domain, rest sourced from reference TRBV19 and TRBJ1-5, is DGGITQSPKYLFRKEGQNVTLSCEQNLNHDAMYWYRQDPGQGLRLIYYSQIVNDFQKGDIAEGYSVSREKKESFPLTVTSAQKNPTAFYLCASSTLTRNQPQHFGDGTRLSIL.

The chain is built from TRBV5-6 and TRBJ2-1, with a possible D match to TRBD2 (6 bases). CDR1 and CDR2 (germline): SGHDT, YYEEEE. CDR3 length: 16 amino acids. The V end was cut by 7 bases, the J end by 5 bases, with 22 bases between. The CDR3 loop is CASGLLHRGGNNEQFF. The CDR3 bases are TGTGCCAGCGGCCTACTCCACCGTGGGGGGAACAATGAGCAGTTCTTC.

Ten or more counts support this clone. The chain is built from TRBV4-1 and TRBJ1-1; 11 bases are a match to TRBD1. V dropped 3 bases and J dropped 3; count of bases not matched to a gene: 3. The germline V gene encodes CDR1 MGHRA and CDR2 YSYEKL. CDR3 length: 15 amino acids. CDR3 residues: CASSHGQGADTEAFF. The CDR3 nucleotides read TGCGCCAGCAGCCATGGACAGGGGGCGGACACTGAAGCTTTCTTT.

This chain uses TRBV12-5 with TRBJ2-3; no clear D. The V end was cut by 2 bases, the J end by 2 bases, with 8 bases between. CDR1 is LGHNT, CDR2 FRNRAP, per germline. The CDR3 sequence is 14 residues long. The CDR3 sequence is CASGLNADTDTQYF. The CDR3 DNA reads TGTGCTAGTGGTTTGAACGCGGACACAGATACGCAGTATTTT.

The chain uses TRBV4-2 and TRBJ2-3, with TRBD2 as a possible D gene (7 bases). With 3 bases removed from V and 4 bases from J, the gap between germline ends came to 14 bases. Germline V gene sequence: CDR1 LGHNA, CDR2 YNFKEQ. This CDR3 is 15 amino acids long. Written as DNA, the CDR3 is TGTGCCAGCAGCCAGGAGGGGGGGGGTCCAGATACGCAGTATTTT. Protein sequence: CASSQEGGGPDTQYF.

The gene calls are TRBV18 and TRBJ1-4; D may be TRBD1 (5 bases). Germline values: CDR1 KGHSH, CDR2 LQKENI. Between the trimmed V and J ends, which lost 3 bases and 7 bases, there was a span of 15 bases. The CDR3 has 15 residues. The CDR3 reads CASSPSGTALEKLFF. DNA of the CDR3: TGTGCCAGCTCACCGAGCGGGACGGCCCTTGAAAAACTGTTTTTT.